One sample yielded the 15 T cell receptor beta chains listed below, sequenced in a study of blood T cell repertoires in COVID-19 (dated by TCRdb to the early 2020s). Libraries came from the immunoSEQ multiplex PCR assay. The source is immuneACCESS, and TCRdb retained only in-frame sequences with V and J called. Part of the clones is not carried over; for the studies checked, unresolved V genes explain less than half of this, and the remainder is unexplained. The sample table records nearly 110,000 clones; less than 80% of these occur just once. The ten largest clonotypes hold 6.2% of the sample. The sequencing input was peripheral blood. The receptors stem from a man older than 75 with COVID-19, enrolled during active disease.

The chain joins TRBV7-3 to TRBJ2-3; 9 positions match TRBD2. Trimming took 5 bases from V and 0 from J; bases not matched to a gene: 6. The CDR3 consists of 16 residues. Looked up from germline, CDR1 is SGHTA and CDR2 is FQGTGA. CDR3 amino acids: CASSPTSGASTDTQYF. The CDR3, as DNA: TGTGCCAGCAGCCCGACTAGCGGAGCAAGCACAGATACGCAGTATTTT.

This clone showed up just once. The chain carries TRBV6-5 and TRBJ2-3; TRBD2 agrees at 9 bases. Germline assignment: CDR1 MNHEY and CDR2 SVGAGI. CDR3 length: 15 amino acids. V dropped 4 bases and J dropped 4; count of bases not matched to a gene: 6. Written as DNA, the CDR3 is TGTGCCAGCAGTTCCCTCCTAGCGGGGTCAGATACGCAGTATTTT. Protein: CASSSLLAGSDTQYF.

This chain links TRBV19 with TRBJ2-5, with 9 bases fitting TRBD2. Germline V lookup: CDR1 LNHDA, CDR2 SQIVND (reference sequence). This CDR3 region has 19 residues. Trimming took 5 bases from V and 3 from J; bases not matched to a gene: 19. The CDR3 coding sequence is TGTGCCAGTAGTTTTCGTTCGGCGGGAGGGCCGCGGGTTAAAGAGACCCAGTACTTC. Encoded protein: CASSFRSAGGPRVKETQYF.

The chain has TRBV5-1 and TRBJ2-3; 10 bases fit TRBD2. The length of the CDR3 is 15 residues. After removal of 9 bases from V and 3 bases from J, the junction contained 10 bases not matched to a gene. The germline gives CDR1 SGHRS, CDR2 YFSETQ. CDR3 in amino acids: CATARGLARTDTQYF. The CDR3 DNA sequence: TGCGCCACAGCAAGGGGACTAGCGAGGACAGATACGCAGTATTTT.

This clone came up a few times. The chain recombines TRBV6-5 with TRBJ1-3, with a possible D match to TRBD1 (6 bases). The CDR3 contains 15 residues. Germline V gene lookup returns CDR1 MNHEY and CDR2 SVGAGI. V was clipped by 7 bases and J by 0 bases, with 13 bases between them. CDR3 nucleotide sequence: TGTGCCAGCATTTTTCAGGGGCTCTCTGGAAACACCATATATTTT. Translated, it gives CASIFQGLSGNTIYF.

J is TRBJ2-1 and V is TRBV4-1, with TRBD2 identical over 8 bases. In germline, CDR1 is MGHRA, CDR2 YSYEKL. The CDR3 covers 18 residues. Trimming at V came to 4 bases and at J to 9 bases, leaving 20 bases not matched to a gene. The CDR3 sequence: CASSPFGREVAIYLEQFF. In nucleotides, the CDR3 is TGCGCCAGCAGCCCGTTTGGGCGGGAGGTTGCTATTTATCTTGAGCAGTTCTTC.

V and J are TRBV5-6 and TRBJ1-6, with a weak D call TRBD1 (5 bases). The CDR3 runs to 15 residues. Germline V lookup: CDR1 SGHDT, CDR2 YYEEEE. The V end lost 5 bases, the J end lost 5 bases, and 14 bases lay between the germline ends. CDR3 sequence reads: CASRLRGTNNSPLHF. In DNA, the CDR3 is TGTGCCAGCAGGCTTCGGGGGACCAATAATTCACCCCTCCACTTT.

This chain joins TRBV5-8 and TRBJ1-3; D perhaps matches TRBD1 (5 bases). V was pared by 4 bases and J by 8 bases, with 19 bases between. Germline CDR1 and CDR2: SGHTS and YDEGEE. This CDR3 contains 15 residues. The CDR3 sequence: CASSPIGGVRDTIYF. The CDR3 nucleotides read TGTGCCAGCAGCCCCATTGGAGGGGTTAGAGACACCATATATTTT.

The gene calls are TRBV4-3 and TRBJ2-5; tentative D call: TRBD2 (7 bases). Germline V gives CDR1 LGHNA, CDR2 YSLEER. V was trimmed by 3 bases and J by 4 bases, leaving 18 bases between them. The length of the CDR3 is 16 residues. The CDR3 sequence: CASSHLSRGGGETQYF. The CDR3 bases are TGCGCCAGCAGCCACCTATCCAGGGGCGGGGGAGAGACCCAGTACTTC.

This clone appeared a single time. The chain employs TRBV4-1 and TRBJ1-5; weak D call: TRBD1 (6 bases). The CDR3 has 15 residues. The germline V gene encodes CDR1 MGHRA and CDR2 YSYEKL. The V end was cut by 2 bases, the J end by 2 bases, with 10 bases between. This CDR3 reads CASSQLRGGNQPQHF. The CDR3 bases are TGCGCCAGCAGCCAACTCAGGGGAGGCAATCAGCCCCAGCATTTT.

The CDR3 spells CASSEGTGLYYEQYF. DNA for the CDR3: TGCGCCAGCAGCGAGGGGACAGGTCTGTACTACGAGCAGTACTTC. This sequence joins TRBV5-1 and TRBJ2-7; 8 positions agree with TRBD1. V trimming: 4 bases; J trimming: 3 bases; junction bases outside the gene matches: 9. CDR1 and CDR2 from the germline V gene are SGHRS and YFSETQ. The CDR3 has 15 amino acids. Filled out from reference TRBV5-1 and TRBJ2-7, the complete variable domain reads KAGVTQTPRYLIKTRGQQVTLSCSPISGHRSVSWYQQTPGQGLQFLFEYFSETQRNKGNFPGRFSGRQFSNSRSEMNVSTLELGDSALYLCASSEGTGLYYEQYFGPGTRLTVT.

The chain couples TRBV11-2 to TRBJ1-4; TRBD1 matches at 9 bases. V lost 0 bases and J lost 7; bases outside the gene matches: 3. Germline lookup yields CDR1 SGHAT and CDR2 FQNNGV. The CDR3 contains 15 residues. This chain's CDR3 is CASSLDDRGGEKLFF. Written as DNA, the CDR3 is TGTGCCAGCAGCTTAGACGACAGGGGGGGTGAAAAACTGTTTTTT.

V gene TRBV5-1 combines with J gene TRBJ1-4; D might be TRBD1 (5 bases). Per the germline V gene, CDR1 is SGHRS and CDR2 is YFSETQ. The CDR3 has 14 amino acids. Trimming cost V 2 bases and J 0 bases, with 5 bases left between them. The CDR3 DNA reads as TGCGCCAGCAGCTTAGGGGCAACTAATGAAAAACTGTTTTTT. Protein sequence: CASSLGATNEKLFF. Looking up the rest from reference TRBV5-1 and TRBJ1-4 gives the full variable domain: KAGVTQTPRYLIKTRGQQVTLSCSPISGHRSVSWYQQTPGQGLQFLFEYFSETQRNKGNFPGRFSGRQFSNSRSEMNVSTLELGDSALYLCASSLGATNEKLFFGSGTQLSVL.

In its sample, this clone was seen a few times. This rearrangement joins TRBV27 to TRBJ2-1; 9 nucleotides agree with TRBD1. Trimming took 4 bases from V and 8 from J; bases not matched to a gene: 18. Germline CDR1 reads MNHEY; CDR2 reads SMNVEV (reference sequence). The CDR3 contains 18 residues. The CDR3 region has the DNA TGTGCCAGCAGTTCCATCGGACAGGGGTCGGTAACTAGCGATGAGCAGTTCTTC. This translates into CASSSIGQGSVTSDEQFF.

This clone was picked up a small number of times. This sequence joins TRBV5-1 and TRBJ2-1; 7 positions match TRBD1. Germline V lookup: CDR1 SGHRS, CDR2 YFSETQ. The CDR3 runs to 14 residues. The V gene end was trimmed by 0 bases and the J gene end by 4 bases; junction bases not matched to a gene: 1. CDR3 nucleotide sequence: TGCGCCAGCAGCTTGGAGGGACAGTACAATGAGCAGTTCTTC. Protein product: CASSLEGQYNEQFF.